These T cell receptor beta chains were read from a single sample in a study of spatial heterogeneity in lung cancer. MiXCR, run by TCRdb on the 5' RACE reads, gives a single entry per CDR3 protein. The table includes 5,000 to 6,500 distinct CDR3 sequences, 15% to 20% detected once. This specimen consisted of normal lung tissue next to the tumor, obtained at surgery. These receptors all come from a male donor with early-stage non-small cell lung cancer. The CDR3 runs from the conserved cysteine through the conserved F or W. The D gene is left open where the match is weak. Size is stated for part of the rows, as once, few or many counts, or as a class when the clone is expanded.

clone size: few
D gene: -
J gene: TRBJ1-5
V gene: TRBV7-2
CDR3 protein: CASSIQGGNQPQHF
CDR3 DNA: TGTGCCAGCAGCATACAGGGAGGCAATCAGCCCCAGCATTTT

clone size: -
D gene: -
J gene: TRBJ2-5
V gene: TRBV28
CDR3 protein: CASSLISEETQYF
CDR3 DNA: TGTGCCAGCAGTTTAATTTCAGAAGAGACCCAGTACTTC

clone size: large
D gene: TRBD2
J gene: TRBJ2-1
V gene: TRBV20-1
CDR3 protein: CSPSGGMTYNEQFF
CDR3 DNA: TGCAGTCCCTCGGGAGGGATGACCTACAATGAGCAGTTCTTC

clone size: few
D gene: -
J gene: TRBJ2-1
V gene: TRBV7-6
CDR3 protein: CASSLVESEQFF
CDR3 DNA: TGTGCCAGCAGCTTAGTGGAAAGTGAGCAGTTCTTC

clone size: -
D gene: TRBD1
J gene: TRBJ1-4
V gene: TRBV18
CDR3 protein: CASRRTGDNEKLFF
CDR3 DNA: TGTGCCAGCCGTCGGACAGGAGATAATGAAAAACTGTTTTTT

clone size: -
D gene: -
J gene: TRBJ2-7
V gene: TRBV20-1
CDR3 protein: CSARDPSSYEQYF
CDR3 DNA: TGCAGTGCTAGAGACCCCAGCTCCTACGAGCAGTACTTC

clone size: few
D gene: TRBD1
J gene: TRBJ1-1
V gene: TRBV6-5
CDR3 protein: CASSYGTVNTEAFF
CDR3 DNA: TGTGCCAGCAGTTACGGGACAGTGAACACTGAAGCTTTCTTT

clone size: few
D gene: TRBD2
J gene: TRBJ2-1
V gene: TRBV24-1
CDR3 protein: CATSDPVAGKQFF
CDR3 DNA: TGTGCCACCAGTGATCCCGTAGCGGGAAAGCAGTTCTTC

clone size: -
D gene: -
J gene: TRBJ2-5
V gene: TRBV28
CDR3 protein: CASSQTIKTQYF
CDR3 DNA: TGTGCCAGCAGCCAGACCATAAAGACCCAGTACTTC

clone size: few
D gene: -
J gene: TRBJ1-1
V gene: TRBV6-2/TRBV6-3
CDR3 protein: CASRTANTEAFF
CDR3 DNA: TGTGCCAGCAGAACAGCGAACACTGAAGCTTTCTTT

clone size: -
D gene: TRBD1
J gene: TRBJ2-3
V gene: TRBV7-8
CDR3 protein: CASSYQTGHTDTQYF
CDR3 DNA: TGTGCCAGCAGCTACCAGACAGGGCACACAGATACGCAGTATTTT

clone size: -
D gene: -
J gene: TRBJ2-2
V gene: TRBV29-1
CDR3 protein: CSVGRSRANTGELFF
CDR3 DNA: TGCAGCGTTGGGCGATCCCGCGCGAACACCGGGGAGCTGTTTTTT

clone size: -
D gene: TRBD2
J gene: TRBJ2-5
V gene: TRBV29-1
CDR3 protein: CSAVGGRAIQETQYF
CDR3 DNA: TGCAGCGCGGTGGGTGGGAGGGCCATACAAGAGACCCAGTACTTC

clone size: medium-sized
D gene: -
J gene: TRBJ2-1
V gene: TRBV3-1
CDR3 protein: CASSPRTTGYNEQFF
CDR3 DNA: TGTGCCAGCAGCCCCCGTACGACGGGATACAATGAGCAGTTCTTC

clone size: -
D gene: -
J gene: TRBJ2-7
V gene: TRBV10-3
CDR3 protein: CAISDHGQRDYEQYF
CDR3 DNA: TGTGCCATCAGTGACCATGGACAGCGAGATTACGAGCAGTACTTC

clone size: medium-sized
D gene: TRBD1
J gene: TRBJ1-6
V gene: TRBV6-2/TRBV6-3
CDR3 protein: CASGSTGIFSPLHF
CDR3 DNA: TGTGCCAGCGGATCGACAGGGATTTTTTCACCCCTCCACTTT

clone size: -
D gene: -
J gene: TRBJ2-7
V gene: TRBV7-8
CDR3 protein: CASRSSYEQYF
CDR3 DNA: TGTGCCAGCAGATCCAGCTACGAGCAGTACTTC

clone size: few
D gene: -
J gene: TRBJ1-1
V gene: TRBV20-1
CDR3 protein: CSASYPANTEAFF
CDR3 DNA: TGCAGTGCTAGCTACCCTGCGAACACTGAAGCTTTCTTT

clone size: -
D gene: -
J gene: TRBJ2-3
V gene: TRBV6-2/TRBV6-3
CDR3 protein: CASTPFPTDTQYF
CDR3 DNA: TGTGCCAGCACCCCATTCCCCACAGATACGCAGTATTTT

clone size: -
D gene: TRBD1
J gene: TRBJ1-5
V gene: TRBV9
CDR3 protein: CASSSGQYINSNQPQHF
CDR3 DNA: TGTGCCAGCAGCTCGGGACAGTACATAAATAGCAATCAGCCCCAGCATTTT

clone size: -
D gene: -
J gene: TRBJ2-4
V gene: TRBV20-1
CDR3 protein: CSAPPIDKNIQYF
CDR3 DNA: TGCAGTGCGCCCCCTATAGACAAAAACATTCAGTACTTC

clone size: medium-sized
D gene: TRBD1
J gene: TRBJ1-1
V gene: TRBV29-1
CDR3 protein: CSVLGTGGSEAFF
CDR3 DNA: TGCAGCGTTCTGGGGACAGGGGGCTCTGAAGCTTTCTTT

clone size: medium-sized
D gene: -
J gene: TRBJ2-3
V gene: TRBV28
CDR3 protein: CASSFLGDTQYF
CDR3 DNA: TGTGCCAGCAGTTTCCTGGGAGATACGCAGTATTTT

clone size: -
D gene: TRBD1
J gene: TRBJ2-7
V gene: TRBV5-1
CDR3 protein: CASSFSGTEAYEQYF
CDR3 DNA: TGCGCCAGCAGCTTTTCCGGGACAGAGGCCTACGAGCAGTACTTC

clone size: -
D gene: -
J gene: TRBJ1-5
V gene: TRBV20-1
CDR3 protein: CSASLGNQPQHF
CDR3 DNA: TGCAGTGCTAGTCTGGGTAATCAGCCCCAGCATTTT

clone size: -
D gene: -
J gene: TRBJ2-2
V gene: TRBV11-2
CDR3 protein: CASSPPMRALAGELFF
CDR3 DNA: TGTGCCAGCAGCCCACCGATGCGGGCATTGGCCGGGGAGCTGTTTTTT

clone size: medium-sized
D gene: -
J gene: TRBJ2-1
V gene: TRBV20-1
CDR3 protein: CSASLGPQFF
CDR3 DNA: TGCAGTGCTAGCCTCGGGCCCCAGTTCTTC

clone size: few
D gene: -
J gene: TRBJ2-5
V gene: TRBV7-2
CDR3 protein: CASSAWETQYF
CDR3 DNA: TGTGCCAGCAGCGCATGGGAGACCCAGTACTTC

clone size: -
D gene: -
J gene: TRBJ2-7
V gene: TRBV20-1
CDR3 protein: CSARWELPSYEQYF
CDR3 DNA: TGCAGTGCTAGATGGGAGCTCCCCTCCTACGAGCAGTACTTC

clone size: medium-sized
D gene: -
J gene: TRBJ1-5
V gene: TRBV20-1
CDR3 protein: CSARDLRQLSRGNQPQHF
CDR3 DNA: TGCAGTGCTAGAGATCTTAGGCAGCTCTCCCGGGGCAATCAGCCCCAGCATTTT

clone size: few
D gene: -
J gene: TRBJ2-7
V gene: TRBV5-4
CDR3 protein: CASSQLGGYEQYF
CDR3 DNA: TGTGCCAGCAGCCAACTCGGCGGCTACGAGCAGTACTTC

clone size: medium-sized
D gene: TRBD2
J gene: TRBJ2-5
V gene: TRBV5-4
CDR3 protein: CASSRQGTGGPETQYF
CDR3 DNA: TGTGCCAGCAGCCGCCAAGGGACGGGAGGGCCAGAGACCCAGTACTTC

clone size: medium-sized
D gene: -
J gene: TRBJ1-5
V gene: TRBV10-3
CDR3 protein: CAISESLSQPQHF
CDR3 DNA: TGTGCCATCAGTGAGTCACTAAGTCAGCCCCAGCATTTT

clone size: few
D gene: -
J gene: TRBJ2-5
V gene: TRBV5-1
CDR3 protein: CASSSSAGGETQYF
CDR3 DNA: TGCGCCAGCAGCAGTTCAGCGGGCGGGGAGACCCAGTACTTC

clone size: -
D gene: -
J gene: TRBJ1-1
V gene: TRBV10-3
CDR3 protein: CAISEGGTEAFF
CDR3 DNA: TGTGCCATCAGTGAGGGGGGCACTGAAGCTTTCTTT

clone size: -
D gene: TRBD2
J gene: TRBJ2-3
V gene: TRBV29-1
CDR3 protein: CSVAVSGSADTQYF
CDR3 DNA: TGCAGCGTTGCGGTTAGCGGGAGCGCAGATACGCAGTATTTT

clone size: few
D gene: -
J gene: TRBJ2-6
V gene: TRBV27
CDR3 protein: CASSLGSPASGANVLTF
CDR3 DNA: TGTGCCAGCAGTTTGGGGAGCCCAGCCTCTGGGGCCAACGTCCTGACTTTC

clone size: few
D gene: TRBD2
J gene: TRBJ2-2
V gene: TRBV7-2
CDR3 protein: CASSLSGTSGTGELFF
CDR3 DNA: TGTGCCAGCAGCTTGTCCGGGACTAGCGGAACCGGGGAGCTGTTTTTT

clone size: -
D gene: -
J gene: TRBJ2-1
V gene: TRBV10-3
CDR3 protein: CATGTPGYRGYNEQFF
CDR3 DNA: TGTGCCACCGGGACCCCGGGCTACCGGGGCTACAATGAGCAGTTCTTC

clone size: -
D gene: -
J gene: TRBJ1-2
V gene: TRBV7-9
CDR3 protein: CASSLEGDDPYGYTF
CDR3 DNA: TGTGCCAGCAGCTTAGAAGGGGATGATCCATATGGCTACACCTTC

clone size: -
D gene: -
J gene: TRBJ2-7
V gene: TRBV20-1
CDR3 protein: CSAKDTYYEQYF
CDR3 DNA: TGCAGTGCAAAGGATACTTACTACGAGCAGTACTTC

clone size: -
D gene: -
J gene: TRBJ2-1
V gene: TRBV28
CDR3 protein: CASRTASSHNEQFF
CDR3 DNA: TGTGCCAGCAGGACCGCTAGCTCCCACAATGAGCAGTTCTTC

clone size: few
D gene: -
J gene: TRBJ1-2
V gene: TRBV28
CDR3 protein: CASSLPRGDYGYTF
CDR3 DNA: TGTGCCAGCAGCCTACCGCGAGGGGACTATGGCTACACCTTC

clone size: many
D gene: -
J gene: TRBJ2-2
V gene: TRBV29-1
CDR3 protein: CSVLLVTGELFF
CDR3 DNA: TGCAGCGTTCTGCTAGTCACCGGGGAGCTGTTTTTT

clone size: few
D gene: -
J gene: TRBJ2-2
V gene: TRBV28
CDR3 protein: CASTIGGSGELFF
CDR3 DNA: TGTGCCAGCACCATAGGAGGGTCCGGGGAGCTGTTTTTT

clone size: once
D gene: TRBD2
J gene: TRBJ2-1
V gene: TRBV7-9
CDR3 protein: CAITGLAEYNEQFF
CDR3 DNA: TGTGCCATAACGGGACTAGCGGAGTACAATGAGCAGTTCTTC

clone size: few
D gene: -
J gene: TRBJ2-1
V gene: TRBV11-3
CDR3 protein: CASSLDRGGPQFF
CDR3 DNA: TGTGCCAGCAGCTTAGATCGGGGAGGACCTCAGTTCTTC

clone size: medium-sized
D gene: TRBD1
J gene: TRBJ1-5
V gene: TRBV7-6
CDR3 protein: CASSPGQGLNQPQHF
CDR3 DNA: TGTGCCAGCAGCCCGGGACAGGGCCTTAATCAGCCCCAGCATTTT

clone size: -
D gene: TRBD2
J gene: TRBJ2-5
V gene: TRBV5-1
CDR3 protein: CASSLYSGSGRETHYF
CDR3 DNA: TGCGCCAGCAGCTTGTATAGCGGGAGCGGGCGAGAGACCCATTACTTC

clone size: -
D gene: -
J gene: TRBJ2-5
V gene: TRBV20-1
CDR3 protein: CSAPDSYQETQYF
CDR3 DNA: TGCAGTGCGCCGGACAGCTACCAAGAGACCCAGTACTTC

clone size: medium-sized
D gene: -
J gene: TRBJ1-1
V gene: TRBV7-2
CDR3 protein: CASSPGPLNTEAFF
CDR3 DNA: TGTGCCAGCAGCCCGGGACCTCTGAACACTGAAGCTTTCTTT

clone size: few
D gene: -
J gene: TRBJ1-2
V gene: TRBV29-1
CDR3 protein: CSVLRQGGDGYTF
CDR3 DNA: TGCAGCGTCCTGCGGCAGGGAGGGGATGGCTACACCTTC

clone size: medium-sized
D gene: -
J gene: TRBJ2-4
V gene: TRBV10-3
CDR3 protein: CAITNTQENIQYF
CDR3 DNA: TGTGCCATCACTAACACCCAGGAAAACATTCAGTACTTC

clone size: -
D gene: TRBD2
J gene: TRBJ2-7
V gene: TRBV11-2
CDR3 protein: CASSFPGLAGGSYEQYF
CDR3 DNA: TGTGCCAGCAGCTTCCCGGGACTAGCGGGAGGATCCTACGAGCAGTACTTC

clone size: medium-sized
D gene: TRBD2
J gene: TRBJ2-7
V gene: TRBV29-1
CDR3 protein: CSVTGTSGSYEQYF
CDR3 DNA: TGCAGCGTCACCGGGACTAGCGGCTCCTACGAGCAGTACTTC

clone size: -
D gene: TRBD1
J gene: TRBJ2-1
V gene: TRBV12-3/TRBV12-4
CDR3 protein: CASSIRLTGINEQFF
CDR3 DNA: TGTGCCAGCAGTATAAGATTGACAGGGATCAATGAGCAGTTCTTC

clone size: medium-sized
D gene: -
J gene: TRBJ2-2
V gene: TRBV11-2
CDR3 protein: CASSLGASVGELFF
CDR3 DNA: TGTGCCAGCAGCTTGGGGGCTAGCGTCGGGGAGCTGTTTTTT

clone size: few
D gene: TRBD2
J gene: TRBJ2-1
V gene: TRBV4-1
CDR3 protein: CASRPTSGAYNEQFF
CDR3 DNA: TGCGCCAGCAGACCCACTAGCGGCGCCTACAATGAGCAGTTCTTC

clone size: medium-sized
D gene: TRBD1
J gene: TRBJ2-2
V gene: TRBV7-9
CDR3 protein: CASSPRTGNTGELFF
CDR3 DNA: TGTGCCAGCAGCCCACGGACAGGGAACACCGGGGAGCTGTTTTTT

clone size: few
D gene: TRBD1
J gene: TRBJ2-2
V gene: TRBV5-1
CDR3 protein: CASSFDRGRRYLAGELFF
CDR3 DNA: TGCGCCAGCAGCTTTGACAGGGGGCGAAGGTATTTGGCCGGGGAGCTGTTTTTT